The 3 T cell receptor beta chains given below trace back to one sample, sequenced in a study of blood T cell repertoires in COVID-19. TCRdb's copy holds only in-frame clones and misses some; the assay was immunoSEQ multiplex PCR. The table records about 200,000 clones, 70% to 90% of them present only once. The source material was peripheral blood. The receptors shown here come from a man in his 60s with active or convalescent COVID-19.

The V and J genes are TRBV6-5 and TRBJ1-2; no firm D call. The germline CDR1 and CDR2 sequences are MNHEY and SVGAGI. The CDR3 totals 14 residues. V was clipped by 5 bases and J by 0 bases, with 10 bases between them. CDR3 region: CASSPRGTNYGYTF. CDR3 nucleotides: TGTGCCAGCAGTCCCCGAGGTACTAACTATGGCTACACCTTC.

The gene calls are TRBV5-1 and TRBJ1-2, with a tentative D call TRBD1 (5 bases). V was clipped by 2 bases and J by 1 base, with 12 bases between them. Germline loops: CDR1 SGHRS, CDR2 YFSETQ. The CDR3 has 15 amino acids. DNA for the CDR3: TGCGCCAGCAGCTTAGGGACGGGACTTAACTATGGCTACACCTTC. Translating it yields CASSLGTGLNYGYTF.

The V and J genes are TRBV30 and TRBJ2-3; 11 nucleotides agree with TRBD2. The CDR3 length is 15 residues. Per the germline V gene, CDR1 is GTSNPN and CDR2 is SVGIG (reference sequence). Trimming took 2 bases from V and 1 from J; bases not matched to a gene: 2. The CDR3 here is CAWSKLAGGTDTQYF. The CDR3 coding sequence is TGTGCCTGGAGTAAACTAGCGGGGGGCACAGATACGCAGTATTTT.